These 27 T cell receptor beta chains came from one sample sequenced in a study of blood T cell repertoires in COVID-19. The method was immunoSEQ multiplex PCR; TCRdb's version includes in-frame clones alone and lacks a portion of them. The profile shows about 200,000 clones, 84% of them singletons. Sequencing was carried out using peripheral blood. The receptors originated from a human donor in a cohort sampled during active COVID-19.

The V and J genes are TRBV4-1 and TRBJ2-2, with 12 bases aligning to TRBD1. Germline V lookup: CDR1 MGHRA, CDR2 YSYEKL. The V and J ends lost 5 bases and 9 bases, in that order; junction bases with no gene match: 7. This CDR3 has 15 residues. The CDR3 loop reads CASSIPGQGARELFF. CDR3 DNA: TGCGCCAGCAGCATACCGGGACAGGGGGCCCGGGAGCTGTTTTTT.

V and J are TRBV28 and TRBJ1-6, with 9 bases lining up with TRBD1. The CDR3 loop spans 18 amino acids. Germline assignment: CDR1 MDHEN and CDR2 SYDVKM. V trimming: 6 bases; J trimming: 9 bases; junction bases outside the gene matches: 18. The CDR3 DNA is TGTGCCAGCAGGCCTATGGTTTGGGACAGGGAAAACGGTTCACCCCTCCACTTT. Residues: CASRPMVWDRENGSPLHF.

The chain couples TRBV7-2 to TRBJ2-5; weak D call: TRBD2 (5 bases). The CDR3 loop spans 14 amino acids. Germline V gene lookup returns CDR1 SGHTA and CDR2 FQGNSA. The V end was cut by 0 bases, the J end by 5 bases, with 10 bases between. CDR3 bases: TGTGCCAGCAGCTTAGCTCGGGGTATGGAGACCCAGTACTTC. Protein: CASSLARGMETQYF.

The chain links TRBV19 to TRBJ2-1; 7 bases line up with TRBD2. This CDR3 has 15 residues. CDR1 and CDR2 from the germline V gene are LNHDA and SQIVND (reference sequence). With V trimmed by 3 bases and J by 5 bases, 7 bases remained unmatched. The CDR3 nucleotides read TGTGCCAGTAGTATCTGGGCGGGAGCCGACAATGAGCAGTTCTTC. This gives the protein CASSIWAGADNEQFF.

The gene calls are TRBV6-5 and TRBJ1-5, with D possibly TRBD1 on 5 matching bases. CDR1 and CDR2 (germline): MNHEY, SVGAGI. With 5 bases removed from V and 5 bases from J, the gap between germline ends came to 13 bases. This CDR3 has 14 amino acids. The DNA of the CDR3 is TGTGCCAGCAGTCCACTCAGGGTCCATCAGCCCCAGCATTTT. Translation gives CASSPLRVHQPQHF.

This chain uses TRBV19 with TRBJ2-1; 16 nucleotides match TRBD2. J gave up 6 bases and V 6 bases, and 11 bases lay outside the gene matches. The germline CDR1 and CDR2 sequences are LNHDA and SQIVND (reference sequence). The CDR3 spans 18 residues. In nucleotides, the CDR3 is TGTGCCAGTAGAAACCCTCTTGGGACTAGCGGGAGGGTCAATGAGCAGTTCTTC. Protein product: CASRNPLGTSGRVNEQFF.

This chain connects TRBV19 to TRBJ2-1; 12 nucleotides line up with TRBD2. Germline trimming cut 4 bases from V and 0 bases from J; bases unmatched to any gene: 4. The germline V gene has CDR1 LNHDA and CDR2 SQIVND (reference sequence). The CDR3 totals 17 residues. The CDR3: CASSTRTSGNSYNEQFF. CDR3 in DNA: TGTGCCAGTAGTACGCGGACTAGCGGGAACTCCTACAATGAGCAGTTCTTC. The variable domain in full, with the rest retrieved from reference TRBV19 and TRBJ2-1, is DGGITQSPKYLFRKEGQNVTLSCEQNLNHDAMYWYRQDPGQGLRLIYYSQIVNDFQKGDIAEGYSVSREKKESFPLTVTSAQKNPTAFYLCASSTRTSGNSYNEQFFGPGTRLTVL.

The rearrangement joins TRBV15 to TRBJ2-7; 8 bases map to TRBD1. The germline V gene has CDR1 LNHNV and CDR2 YYDKDF (reference sequence). The CDR3 sequence is 14 residues long. Germline trimming cut 5 bases from V and 0 bases from J; bases unmatched to any gene: 3. CDR3 DNA: TGTGCCACCAGCTTGGACAGGGCCTCCTACGAGCAGTACTTC. Translating it yields CATSLDRASYEQYF.

The gene calls are TRBV28 and TRBJ1-5; no reliable D call. Trimming took 1 base from V and 1 from J, leaving 14 bases between them. Germline CDR1 and CDR2: MDHEN and SYDVKM. The CDR3 extends over 17 amino acids. In nucleotides, the CDR3 is TGTGCCAGCAGTTTATTGGTTACGGGGTTGAGCAATCAGCCCCAGCATTTT. Translation gives CASSLLVTGLSNQPQHF.

V usage is TRBV28 and J usage is TRBJ2-7, with a possible D match to TRBD1 (7 bases). V was trimmed by 7 bases and J by 1 base, leaving 11 bases between them. The CDR3 spans 13 residues. Germline V gene sequence: CDR1 MDHEN, CDR2 SYDVKM. CDR3 in DNA: TGTGCCAGCACGCCAGGGGGGTCCTACGAGCAGTACTTC. Translated, it gives CASTPGGSYEQYF.

This chain uses TRBV5-6 with TRBJ2-7; unclear D gene. Germline V gene data show CDR1 as SGHDT and CDR2 as YYEEEE. The CDR3 runs 15 residues. V lost 4 bases and J 3 bases, leaving 17 bases between the germline ends. CDR3 protein: CASSLLSYRVYEQYF. CDR3 nucleotides: TGTGCCAGCAGCCTACTATCTTACCGCGTCTACGAGCAGTACTTC.

The rearrangement joins TRBV7-6 to TRBJ1-5, with D unresolved. This CDR3 contains 14 residues. Germline V CDR1 and CDR2: SGHVS, FNYEAQ. Trimming took 1 base from V and 3 from J, leaving 7 bases between them. The CDR3 sequence: CASSLGGYNQPQHF. Here the CDR3 DNA reads TGTGCCAGCAGCTTAGGAGGATACAATCAGCCCCAGCATTTT.

The chain has TRBV6-6 and TRBJ1-4, with 9 bases lining up with TRBD1. V lost 4 bases and J lost 5; bases outside the gene matches: 2. The CDR3 loop spans 14 amino acids. The V gene's germline CDR1 is MNHNY and CDR2 SVGAGI (reference sequence). The CDR3 protein is CASSSQGANEKLFF. In nucleotides, the CDR3 is TGTGCCAGCAGTTCACAGGGGGCAAATGAAAAACTGTTTTTT.

The J gene is TRBJ2-7, the V gene TRBV30; TRBD2 matches at 15 bases. CDR1 GTSNPN and CDR2 SVGIG come from the germline V gene (reference sequence). Germline trimming cut 0 bases from V and 3 bases from J; bases unmatched to any gene: 6. The CDR3 spans 17 residues. The CDR3 region has the DNA TGTGCCTGGAGTGTACGGACTAGCGGGAGGGTCGGCTACGAGCAGTACTTC. Its protein product is CAWSVRTSGRVGYEQYF.

This clone showed up just once. The rearrangement links TRBV5-1 to TRBJ2-5; 7 bases are a match to TRBD1. Per the germline V gene, CDR1 is SGHRS and CDR2 is YFSETQ. The CDR3 has 13 amino acids. With 5 bases clipped from V and 2 bases from J, the junction kept 3 bases outside the gene matches. CDR3 nucleotides: TGCGCCAGCAGTGTACAGGGGCAAGAGACCCAGTACTTC. Amino acid sequence: CASSVQGQETQYF. Combining the CDR3 with reference TRBV5-1 and TRBJ2-5 gives the whole variable domain KAGVTQTPRYLIKTRGQQVTLSCSPISGHRSVSWYQQTPGQGLQFLFEYFSETQRNKGNFPGRFSGRQFSNSRSEMNVSTLELGDSALYLCASSVQGQETQYFGPGTRLLVL.

The J gene is TRBJ1-2, the V gene TRBV28; D is perhaps TRBD1 (6 bases). CDR1 is MDHEN and CDR2 is SYDVKM in the germline V gene. V dropped 8 bases and J dropped 0 bases, with 19 bases sitting between them. The length of the CDR3 is 16 residues. In nucleotides, the CDR3 is TGTGCCAGCGGAAGGCGGGGCGGGGGGCCTAACTATGGCTACACCTTC. Amino acids: CASGRRGGGPNYGYTF.

The V and J genes are TRBV7-2 and TRBJ1-1, with D possibly TRBD1 on 5 matching bases. Germline lookup yields CDR1 SGHTA and CDR2 FQGNSA. There are 15 residues in the CDR3. The V end was cut by 5 bases, the J end by 0 bases, with 13 bases between. CDR3 in DNA: TGTGCCAGCAGCGGAGTGTCAGGGTTGAACACTGAAGCTTTCTTT. This sequence encodes CASSGVSGLNTEAFF.

The chain uses TRBV30 and TRBJ2-1, with TRBD2 matching over 7 bases. Germline V gene lookup returns CDR1 GTSNPN and CDR2 SVGIG (reference sequence). There are 13 residues in the CDR3. Losses at the gene ends were 5 bases for V and 2 bases for J; bases not matched to a gene: 3. Here the CDR3 reads CAWGRVPYNEQFF. As DNA, the CDR3 is TGTGCCTGGGGGAGGGTCCCCTACAATGAGCAGTTCTTC.

The rearrangement uses TRBV19 and TRBJ2-1; no reliable D call. Looked up from germline, CDR1 is LNHDA and CDR2 is SQIVND (reference sequence). V lost 3 bases to trimming and J lost 0 bases, with 3 bases between them. This CDR3 is built from 13 residues. The CDR3 sequence is CASSISSYNEQFF. Written as DNA, the CDR3 is TGTGCCAGTAGTATCTCCTCCTACAATGAGCAGTTCTTC.

This clone was detected once. The CDR3 sequence is CASSYHPQANEKLFF. DNA of the CDR3: TGTGCCAGCAGCTACCATCCGCAGGCTAATGAAAAACTGTTTTTT. This chain links TRBV5-6 with TRBJ1-4, with D unclear. V was shortened by 3 bases and J by 3 bases, with 12 bases between the two germline ends. The germline V gene encodes CDR1 SGHDT and CDR2 YYEEEE. CDR3 size: 15 residues.

The CDR3 DNA follows: TGTGCCAGCAGTGAAAGACAGGGGTACAATCAGCCCCAGCATTTT. Protein sequence: CASSERQGYNQPQHF. The V call is TRBV2, the J call TRBJ1-5; 8 bases fit TRBD1. Trimming took 2 bases from V and 3 from J; bases not matched to a gene: 3. The germline V gene encodes CDR1 SNHLY and CDR2 FYNNEI. This CDR3 comprises 15 residues.

The chain employs TRBV3-1 (or the pseudogene TRBV3-2) and TRBJ1-2, with D possibly TRBD1 on 6 matching bases. Trimming pared 3 bases from V and 4 bases from J, leaving 18 bases between. This CDR3 comprises 16 residues. Germline loops: CDR1 LGHDT, CDR2 YNNKEL (reference sequence). The DNA of the CDR3 is TGTGCCAGCAGCCAGAGGGACACCCGGATAGGCTATGGCTACACCTTC. It codes for CASSQRDTRIGYGYTF.

The chain combines TRBV6-1 with TRBJ2-7; 7 bases are shared with TRBD2. The CDR3 runs 15 residues. The V segment lost 0 bases and the J segment 2 bases; nucleotides outside the gene matches: 4. Germline V lookup: CDR1 MNHNS, CDR2 SASEGT. The DNA for the CDR3 is TGTGCCAGCAGTGAAGCTTCTAGCGGCCCCTACGAGCAGTACTTC. It specifies CASSEASSGPYEQYF.

The chain recombines TRBV30 with TRBJ1-2, with 7 positions matching TRBD1. V dropped 0 bases and J dropped 8; count of bases not matched to a gene: 3. The germline CDR1 and CDR2 sequences are GTSNPN and SVGIG (reference sequence). The CDR3 extends over 12 amino acids. The CDR3 bases are TGTGCCTGGAGTGTGACAGGGATCGGCTACACCTTC. Amino acid sequence: CAWSVTGIGYTF.

This chain uses TRBV15 with TRBJ2-5; TRBD1 matches 10 bases. The CDR3 runs 18 residues. Germline loops: CDR1 LNHNV, CDR2 YYDKDF (reference sequence). The V and J ends lost 4 bases and 4 bases, in that order; junction bases with no gene match: 15. CDR3 nucleotides: TGTGCCACCAGCAAAGGGACAGGGGCCACGAAGTGGCGAGAGACCCAGTACTTC. The encoded protein is CATSKGTGATKWRETQYF.

The chain has TRBV28 and TRBJ1-5, with 7 bases identical to TRBD1. The germline CDR1 and CDR2 sequences are MDHEN and SYDVKM. The CDR3 extends over 14 amino acids. Trimming cost V 3 bases and J 5 bases; bases outside gene matches: 4. CDR3 sequence (DNA): TGTGCCAGCAGTTTTGGACAGGTCGATCAGCCCCAGCATTTT. The encoded protein is CASSFGQVDQPQHF. The full variable domain, completed using reference TRBV28 and TRBJ1-5, is DVKVTQSSRYLVKRTGEKVFLECVQDMDHENMFWYRQDPGLGLRLIYFSYDVKMKEKGDIPEGYSVSREKKERFSLILESASTNQTSMYLCASSFGQVDQPQHFGDGTRLSIL.

The chain employs TRBV7-2 and TRBJ1-1, with no clear D. V was pared by 5 bases and J by 0 bases, with 13 bases between. Germline CDR1 is SGHTA and CDR2 is FQGNSA. The CDR3 is 15 residues long. The CDR3: CASSPIQAMNTEAFF. Here the CDR3 DNA reads TGTGCCAGCAGCCCGATTCAAGCGATGAACACTGAAGCTTTCTTT.